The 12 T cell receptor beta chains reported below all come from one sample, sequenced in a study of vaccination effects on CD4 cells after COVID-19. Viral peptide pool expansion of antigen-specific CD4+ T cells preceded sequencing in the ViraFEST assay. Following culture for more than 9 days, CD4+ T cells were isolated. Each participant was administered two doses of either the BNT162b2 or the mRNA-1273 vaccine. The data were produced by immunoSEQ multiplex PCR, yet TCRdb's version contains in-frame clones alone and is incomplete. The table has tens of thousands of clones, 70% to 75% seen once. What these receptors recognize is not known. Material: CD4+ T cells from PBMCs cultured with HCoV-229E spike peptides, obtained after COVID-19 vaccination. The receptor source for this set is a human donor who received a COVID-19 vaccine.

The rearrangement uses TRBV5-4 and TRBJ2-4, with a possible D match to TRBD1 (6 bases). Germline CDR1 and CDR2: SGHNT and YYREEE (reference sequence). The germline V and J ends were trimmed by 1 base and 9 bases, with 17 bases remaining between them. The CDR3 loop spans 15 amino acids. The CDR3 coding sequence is TGTGCCAGCAGCTTGACAGGGACCCAAGGTGGCATTCAGTACTTC. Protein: CASSLTGTQGGIQYF. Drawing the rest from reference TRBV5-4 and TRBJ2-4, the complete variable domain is ETGVTQSPTHLIKTRGQQVTLRCSSQSGHNTVSWYQQALGQGPQFIFQYYREEENGRGNFPPRFSGLQFPNYSSELNVNALELDDSALYLCASSLTGTQGGIQYFGAGTRLSVL.

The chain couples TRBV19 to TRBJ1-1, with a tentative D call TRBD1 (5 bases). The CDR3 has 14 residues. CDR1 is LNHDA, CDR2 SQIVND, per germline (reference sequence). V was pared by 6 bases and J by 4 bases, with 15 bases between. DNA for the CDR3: TGTGCCAGTAGCTCAGGGTTTATGGGCACTGAAGCTTTCTTT. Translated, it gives CASSSGFMGTEAFF.

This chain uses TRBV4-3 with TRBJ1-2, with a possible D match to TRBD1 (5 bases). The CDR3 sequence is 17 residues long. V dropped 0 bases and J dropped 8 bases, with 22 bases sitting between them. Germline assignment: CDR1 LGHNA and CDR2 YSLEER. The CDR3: CASSQDLGRDDPGGYTF. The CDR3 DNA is TGCGCCAGCAGCCAAGATCTGGGTCGGGACGACCCGGGGGGCTACACCTTC.

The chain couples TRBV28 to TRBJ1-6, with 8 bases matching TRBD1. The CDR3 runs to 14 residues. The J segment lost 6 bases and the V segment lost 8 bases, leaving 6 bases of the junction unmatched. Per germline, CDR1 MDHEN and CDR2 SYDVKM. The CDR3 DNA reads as TGTGCCAGCGTGACAGGGGTAGCTAATTCACCCCTCCACTTT. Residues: CASVTGVANSPLHF.

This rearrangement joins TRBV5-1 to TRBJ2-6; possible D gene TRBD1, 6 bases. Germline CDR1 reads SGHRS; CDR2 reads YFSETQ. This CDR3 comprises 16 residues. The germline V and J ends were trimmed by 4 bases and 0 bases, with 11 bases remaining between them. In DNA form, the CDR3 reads TGCGCCAGCAGCGAAATAGGGGGCTCTGGGGCCAACGTCCTGACTTTC. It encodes CASSEIGGSGANVLTF.

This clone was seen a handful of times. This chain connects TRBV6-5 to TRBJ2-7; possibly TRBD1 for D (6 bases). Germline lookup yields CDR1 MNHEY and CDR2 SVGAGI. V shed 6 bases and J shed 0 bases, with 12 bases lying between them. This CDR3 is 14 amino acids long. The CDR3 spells CASRRTEPSYEQYV. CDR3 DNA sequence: TGTGCCAGCAGGAGGACAGAACCCTCCTACGAGCAGTACGTC.

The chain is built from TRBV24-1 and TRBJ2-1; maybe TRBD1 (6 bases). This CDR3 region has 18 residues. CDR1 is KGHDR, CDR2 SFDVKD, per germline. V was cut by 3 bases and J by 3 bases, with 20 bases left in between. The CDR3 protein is CATSDPAYNRDDYNEQFF. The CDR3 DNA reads TGTGCCACCAGTGATCCCGCTTATAACAGGGATGACTACAATGAGCAGTTCTTC.

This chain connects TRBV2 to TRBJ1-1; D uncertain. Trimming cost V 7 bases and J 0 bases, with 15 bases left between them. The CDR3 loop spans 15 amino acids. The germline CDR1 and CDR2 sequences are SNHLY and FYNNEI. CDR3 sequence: CASIWRATVNTEAFF. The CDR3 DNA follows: TGTGCCAGCATCTGGCGGGCCACCGTGAACACTGAAGCTTTCTTT.

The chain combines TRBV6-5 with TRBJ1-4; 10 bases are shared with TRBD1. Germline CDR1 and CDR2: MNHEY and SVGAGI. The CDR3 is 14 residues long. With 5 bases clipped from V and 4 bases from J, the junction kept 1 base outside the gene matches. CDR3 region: CASSRDRGNEKLFF. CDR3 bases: TGTGCCAGCAGTAGGGACAGGGGTAATGAAAAACTGTTTTTT.

Here the CDR3 DNA reads TGTGCCAGCAGCGTAGCTTTGACTTGGAACACCGGGGAGCTGTTTTTT. Amino acids: CASSVALTWNTGELFF. The rearrangement joins TRBV9 to TRBJ2-2; D is unresolved. The germline V gene has CDR1 SGDLS and CDR2 YYNGEE. The CDR3 totals 16 residues. V was trimmed by 0 bases and J by 1 base, leaving 10 bases between them. Together with reference TRBV9 and TRBJ2-2, the CDR3 gives the full variable domain: DSGVTQTPKHLITATGQRVTLRCSPRSGDLSVYWYQQSLDQGLQFLIQYYNGEERAKGNILERFSAQQFPDLHSELNLSSLELGDSALYFCASSVALTWNTGELFFGEGSRLTVL.

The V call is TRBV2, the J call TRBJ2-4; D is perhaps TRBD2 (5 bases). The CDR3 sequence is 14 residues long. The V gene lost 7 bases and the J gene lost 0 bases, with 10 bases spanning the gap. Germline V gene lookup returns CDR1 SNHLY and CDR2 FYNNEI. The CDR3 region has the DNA TGTGCCAGCAACGACTACCTAGCCAAAAACATTCAGTACTTC. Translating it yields CASNDYLAKNIQYF.

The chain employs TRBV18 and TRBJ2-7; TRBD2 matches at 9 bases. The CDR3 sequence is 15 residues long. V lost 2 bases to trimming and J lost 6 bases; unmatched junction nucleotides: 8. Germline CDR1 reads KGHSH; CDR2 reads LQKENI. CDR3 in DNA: TGTGCCAGCTCACCAGGCGGGGGGGCCCAGGGCGAGCAGTACGTC. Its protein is CASSPGGGAQGEQYV.